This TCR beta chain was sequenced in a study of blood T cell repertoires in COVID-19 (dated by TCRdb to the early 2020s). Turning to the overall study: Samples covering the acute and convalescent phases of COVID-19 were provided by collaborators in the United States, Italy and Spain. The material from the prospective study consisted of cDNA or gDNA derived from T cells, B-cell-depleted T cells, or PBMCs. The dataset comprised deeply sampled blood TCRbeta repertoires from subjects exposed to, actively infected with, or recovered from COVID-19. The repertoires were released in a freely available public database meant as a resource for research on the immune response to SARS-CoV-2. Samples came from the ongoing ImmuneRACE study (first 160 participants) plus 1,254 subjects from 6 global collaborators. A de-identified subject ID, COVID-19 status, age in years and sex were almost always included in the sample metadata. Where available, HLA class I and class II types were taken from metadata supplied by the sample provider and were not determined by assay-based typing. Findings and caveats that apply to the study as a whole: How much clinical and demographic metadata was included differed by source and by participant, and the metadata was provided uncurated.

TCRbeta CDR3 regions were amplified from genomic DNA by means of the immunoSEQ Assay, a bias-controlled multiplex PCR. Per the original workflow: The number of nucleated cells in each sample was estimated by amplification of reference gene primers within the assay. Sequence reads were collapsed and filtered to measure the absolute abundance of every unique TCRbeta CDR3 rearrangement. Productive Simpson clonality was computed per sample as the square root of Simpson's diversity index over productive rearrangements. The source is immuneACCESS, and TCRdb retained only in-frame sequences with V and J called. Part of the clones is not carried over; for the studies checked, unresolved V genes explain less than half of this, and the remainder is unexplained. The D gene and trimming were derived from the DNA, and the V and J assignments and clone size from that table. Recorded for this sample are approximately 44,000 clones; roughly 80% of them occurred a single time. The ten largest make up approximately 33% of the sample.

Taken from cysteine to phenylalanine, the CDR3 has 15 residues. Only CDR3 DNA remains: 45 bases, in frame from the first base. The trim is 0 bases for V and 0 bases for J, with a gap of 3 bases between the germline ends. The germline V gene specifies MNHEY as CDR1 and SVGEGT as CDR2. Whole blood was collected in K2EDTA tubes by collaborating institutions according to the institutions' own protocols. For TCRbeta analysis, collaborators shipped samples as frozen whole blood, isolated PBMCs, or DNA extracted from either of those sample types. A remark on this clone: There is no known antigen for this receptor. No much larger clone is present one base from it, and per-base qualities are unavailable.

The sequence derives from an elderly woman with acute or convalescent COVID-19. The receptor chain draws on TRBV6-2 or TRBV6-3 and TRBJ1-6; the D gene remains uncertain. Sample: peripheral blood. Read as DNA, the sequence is TGTGCCAGCAGTTACTCCAGCTCCTATAATTCACCCCTCCACTTT. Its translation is CASSYSSSYNSPLHF.